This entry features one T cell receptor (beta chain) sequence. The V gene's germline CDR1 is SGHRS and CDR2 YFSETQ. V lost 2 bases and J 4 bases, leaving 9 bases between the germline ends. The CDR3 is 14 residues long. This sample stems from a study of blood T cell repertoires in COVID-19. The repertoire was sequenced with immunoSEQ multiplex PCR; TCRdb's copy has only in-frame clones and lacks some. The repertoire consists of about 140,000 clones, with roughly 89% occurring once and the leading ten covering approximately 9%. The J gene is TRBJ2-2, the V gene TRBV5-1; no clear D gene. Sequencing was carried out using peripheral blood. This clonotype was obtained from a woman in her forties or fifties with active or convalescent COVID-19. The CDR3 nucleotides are TGCGCCAGCAGCTTACTCGAGAGCACCGGGGAGCTGTTTTTT. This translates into CASSLLESTGELFF. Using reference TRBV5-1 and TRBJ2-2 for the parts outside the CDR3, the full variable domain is KAGVTQTPRYLIKTRGQQVTLSCSPISGHRSVSWYQQTPGQGLQFLFEYFSETQRNKGNFPGRFSGRQFSNSRSEMNVSTLELGDSALYLCASSLLESTGELFFGEGSRLTVL.